Each of the 28 T cell receptor beta chains below was sequenced from the same sample in a study of shared clonotypes between healthy human individuals. Sequenced by immunoSEQ multiplex PCR; TCRdb stores in-frame clones only, minus some. The sample carries around 100,000 clones, under 70% recorded once. Sequencing used memory CD8+ T cells sorted from blood. As for subset: CD45RO+ cells pooled with CCR7-negative TemRA cells. The receptor set was obtained from a man aged 25-45 years in good health.

The CDR3 nucleotides read TGTGCCAGCAGGCTGAACCAGGGGGGCCCCCACGAGCAGTACTTC. This sequence encodes CASRLNQGGPHEQYF. This sequence joins TRBV27 and TRBJ2-7; the D gene is possibly TRBD1 (7 bases). Per the germline V gene, CDR1 is MNHEY and CDR2 is SMNVEV (reference sequence). There are 15 residues in the CDR3. Trimming removed 6 bases at V and 5 bases at J, with 20 bases between.

The chain couples TRBV30 to TRBJ2-1, with 7 bases that match TRBD2. CDR3 length: 14 residues. Germline assignment: CDR1 GTSNPN and CDR2 SVGIG (reference sequence). With V trimmed by 2 bases and J by 0 bases, 1 base remained unmatched. CDR3 bases: TGTGCCTGGAGTACTAGCGACTCCTACAATGAGCAGTTCTTC. Translated: CAWSTSDSYNEQFF.

J is TRBJ2-5 and V is TRBV19; weak D call: TRBD2 (6 bases). CDR3 length: 16 amino acids. Germline CDR1 LNHDA, CDR2 SQIVND (reference sequence). V lost 0 bases and J 4 bases, leaving 15 bases between the germline ends. The CDR3 is CASSIDLSGSPETQYF. For the CDR3, the DNA is TGTGCCAGTAGTATAGATCTATCCGGGAGTCCAGAGACCCAGTACTTC.

The genes are TRBV25-1 and TRBJ1-1; tentative D call: TRBD1 (5 bases). The CDR3 contains 14 residues. V gave up 4 bases and J gave up 3 bases, with 12 bases separating them. The germline gives CDR1 MGHDK, CDR2 SYGVNS. CDR3 loop: CASSVNQGDTEAFF. As DNA, the CDR3 is TGTGCCAGCAGTGTAAACCAGGGAGACACTGAAGCTTTCTTT.

Note on this clone: This specimen includes other DNA sequences encoding the same CDR3. The V call is TRBV28, the J call TRBJ2-7; D perhaps matches TRBD1 (5 bases). The CDR3 has 12 residues. Germline CDR1 is MDHEN and CDR2 is SYDVKM. Between the trimmed V and J ends, which lost 2 bases and 4 bases, there was a span of 6 bases. The CDR3 sequence is CASSLGAYEQYF. The CDR3 DNA reads TGTGCCAGCAGTTTAGGGGCATACGAGCAGTACTTC.

The gene calls are TRBV15 and TRBJ2-3; D gene uncertain. This CDR3 has 18 residues. Germline-derived CDR1 and CDR2 are LNHNV and YYDKDF (reference sequence). V lost 4 bases to trimming and J lost 4 bases, with 24 bases between them. CDR3 DNA: TGTGCCACCAGCATTGGGGAAGGTCTAGAAGGTGGCCCAGATACGCAGTATTTT. Translated, it gives CATSIGEGLEGGPDTQYF.

V usage is TRBV25-1 and J usage is TRBJ2-3, with no clear D. The CDR3 covers 12 residues. V was pared by 4 bases and J by 2 bases, with 4 bases between. The V gene's germline CDR1 is MGHDK and CDR2 SYGVNS. The CDR3 region has the DNA TGTGCCAGCAGTGTCGACACAGATACGCAGTATTTT. This encodes CASSVDTDTQYF.

This clone turned up a few times. J is TRBJ2-5 and V is TRBV5-1; 8 bases map to TRBD2. The germline CDR1 and CDR2 sequences are SGHRS and YFSETQ. Trimming removed 1 base from V and 2 bases from J; junction bases left unmatched: 1. The CDR3 length is 14 residues. The DNA of the CDR3 is TGCGCCAGCAGCTTGACTAGCGGACAAGAGACCCAGTACTTC. This gives the protein CASSLTSGQETQYF.

The chain links TRBV13 to TRBJ1-1; maybe TRBD1 (6 bases). Germline CDR1 reads PRHDT; CDR2 reads FYEKMQ (reference sequence). V lost 5 bases, J lost 2 bases, and 21 bases lay in between. The CDR3 contains 17 residues. The CDR3 DNA reads as TGTGCCAGCAGCCAAGCCGTGGACATCAGGGGTAACACTGAAGCTTTCTTT. Its translation: CASSQAVDIRGNTEAFF. Combining the CDR3 with reference TRBV13 and TRBJ1-1 gives the whole variable domain AAGVIQSPRHLIKEKRETATLKCYPIPRHDTVYWYQQGPGQDPQFLISFYEKMQSDKGSIPDRFSAQQFSDYHSELNMSSLELGDSALYFCASSQAVDIRGNTEAFFGQGTRLTVV.

The table lists this clone with many counts. The rearrangement joins TRBV6-5 to TRBJ2-7; D unresolved. The CDR3 consists of 12 residues. Trimming took off 5 bases at V and 3 bases at J, with 8 bases between the two ends. Per germline, CDR1 MNHEY and CDR2 SVGAGI. The CDR3, as DNA: TGTGCCAGCAGTGACCACGACTACGAGCAGTACTTC. Its translation is CASSDHDYEQYF.

This clone was seen once. V usage is TRBV5-1 and J usage is TRBJ2-2; possibly TRBD1 for D (5 bases). Per germline, CDR1 SGHRS and CDR2 YFSETQ. V lost 4 bases and J lost 1, with 8 bases in between. The CDR3 has 14 residues. This CDR3 is CASSPQGNTGELFF. The CDR3 DNA reads as TGCGCCAGCAGCCCGCAGGGGAACACCGGGGAGCTGTTTTTT.

V and J are TRBV14 and TRBJ2-1; 11 bases are shared with TRBD1. The J segment lost 4 bases and the V segment lost 1 base, leaving 3 bases of the junction unmatched. CDR1 and CDR2 (germline): SGHDN, FVKESK. This CDR3 is 16 amino acids long. Here the CDR3 reads CASSQGGTGGYNEQFF. Here the CDR3 DNA reads TGTGCCAGCAGCCAAGGCGGGACAGGGGGATACAATGAGCAGTTCTTC.

The chain joins TRBV6-1 to TRBJ2-7; TRBD1 matches 8 bases. V lost 8 bases and J lost 0; bases outside the gene matches: 6. The CDR3 has 14 amino acids. Germline CDR1 reads MNHNS; CDR2 reads SASEGT. CDR3 in amino acids: CASHVQGGSYEQYF. CDR3 bases: TGTGCCAGCCACGTACAGGGGGGCTCCTACGAGCAGTACTTC.

This chain joins TRBV7-2 and TRBJ2-5; possible D gene TRBD1, 6 bases. This CDR3 contains 14 residues. CDR1 is SGHTA, CDR2 FQGNSA, per germline. The V end was cut by 4 bases, the J end by 4 bases, with 13 bases between. CDR3 nucleotides: TGTGCCAGCAGCTCGAACAGGGTAGGAGAGACCCAGTACTTC. The encoded protein is CASSSNRVGETQYF.

The chain joins TRBV11-2 to TRBJ2-1; 15 nucleotides match TRBD2. The CDR3 has 15 residues. The trim removed 6 bases at V and 8 bases at J, leaving 5 bases unmatched. The germline CDR1 and CDR2 sequences are SGHAT and FQNNGV. The CDR3 sequence is CASRSGLAGGDEQFF. The DNA for the CDR3 is TGTGCCAGCAGGTCGGGACTAGCGGGAGGCGATGAGCAGTTCTTC.

This clone has only a few counts. This sample includes further DNA sequences coding for the same CDR3. This chain links TRBV6-5 with TRBJ1-2; the D is unclear. There are 12 residues in the CDR3. Germline V lookup: CDR1 MNHEY, CDR2 SVGAGI. The germline V and J ends were trimmed by 6 bases and 0 bases, with 5 bases remaining between them. CDR3 amino acids: CASRRTNYGYTF. The DNA for the CDR3 is TGTGCCAGCAGAAGAACTAACTATGGCTACACCTTC.

This chain joins TRBV28 and TRBJ2-1, with a possible D match to TRBD2 (7 bases). The CDR3 extends over 15 amino acids. Trimming stripped 4 bases from V and 4 bases from J, with 14 bases between. The V gene's germline CDR1 is MDHEN and CDR2 SYDVKM. The CDR3 sequence is CASSWSGGAYNEQFF. The CDR3 nucleotides are TGTGCCAGCAGTTGGTCGGGGGGCGCTTACAATGAGCAGTTCTTC.

The chain recombines TRBV6-6 with TRBJ2-1; unclear D gene. Germline CDR1 is MNHNY and CDR2 is SVGAGI (reference sequence). The V gene lost 5 bases and the J gene lost 8 bases, with 10 bases spanning the gap. The CDR3 is 12 amino acids. CDR3 residues: CASSPYRDEQFF. CDR3 coding DNA: TGTGCCAGCAGTCCCTATAGGGATGAGCAGTTCTTC.

The chain recombines TRBV19 with TRBJ2-7; TRBD2 matches at 12 bases. With V trimmed by 10 bases and J by 5 bases, 6 bases remained unmatched. The CDR3 length is 13 residues. From germline, CDR1 is LNHDA and CDR2 SQIVND (reference sequence). CDR3 bases: TGTGCCACTTCAGGACTAGCGGGAAACGAGCAGTACTTC. Amino acids: CATSGLAGNEQYF.

The chain links TRBV7-3 to TRBJ1-2; D unresolved. V lost 0 bases and J lost 7, with 9 bases in between. Germline V gene lookup returns CDR1 SGHTA and CDR2 FQGTGA. This CDR3 region has 13 residues. The CDR3 loop reads CASSLTFDGGYTF. The CDR3 bases are TGTGCCAGCAGCTTAACGTTTGATGGTGGCTACACCTTC.

The chain is built from TRBV5-6 and TRBJ2-7; no clear D gene. The V gene's germline CDR1 is SGHDT and CDR2 YYEEEE. This CDR3 spans 13 amino acids. V was clipped by 4 bases and J by 5 bases, with 13 bases between them. The CDR3 DNA follows: TGTGCCAGCAGCCTGACTTTATCCGACGAGCAGTACTTC. Encoded protein: CASSLTLSDEQYF.

The chain links TRBV27 to TRBJ1-2; 7 bases map to TRBD1. The CDR3 has 16 amino acids. The ends lost 3 bases at V and 4 bases at J; junction bases unmatched: 11. CDR1 is MNHEY and CDR2 is SMNVEV in the germline V gene (reference sequence). CDR3 amino acids: CASSFSSGDRAYGYTF. The CDR3 DNA reads TGTGCCAGCAGTTTCTCCTCCGGAGACAGGGCCTATGGCTACACCTTC.

This chain joins TRBV10-3 and TRBJ1-3, with 12 bases identical to TRBD1. This CDR3 is 16 amino acids long. The V gene end was trimmed by 2 bases and the J gene end by 2 bases; junction bases not matched to a gene: 1. CDR1 ENHRY and CDR2 SYGVKD come from the germline V gene. The CDR3 region has the DNA TGTGCCATCAGTGAGGGGACAGGGGGCACTGGAAACACCATATATTTT. It encodes CAISEGTGGTGNTIYF.

The chain joins TRBV5-4 to TRBJ2-6; 7 nucleotides align to TRBD2. Germline V gene sequence: CDR1 SGHNT, CDR2 YYREEE (reference sequence). V was pared by 6 bases and J by 2 bases, with 2 bases of the junction left unmatched. The CDR3 spans 14 residues. This chain's CDR3 is CASTGGAGANVLTF. The CDR3 DNA reads as TGTGCCAGCACTGGGGGGGCTGGGGCCAACGTCCTGACTTTC.

The chain has TRBV9 and TRBJ2-3; TRBD2 might be the D (5 bases). Germline CDR1 and CDR2: SGDLS and YYNGEE. V dropped 2 bases and J dropped 0 bases, with 7 bases sitting between them. This CDR3 is 14 amino acids long. The CDR3 region has the DNA TGTGCCAGCAGCGTCTCGGGGAGCACAGATACGCAGTATTTT. Its protein is CASSVSGSTDTQYF.

The V call is TRBV28, the J call TRBJ2-7; 14 nucleotides align to TRBD2. The CDR3 is made up of 20 amino acids. Trimming took 1 base from V and 1 from J; bases not matched to a gene: 12. The germline V gene encodes CDR1 MDHEN and CDR2 SYDVKM. CDR3 protein: CASSLLIGTSGSLFSYEQYF. The CDR3 DNA reads TGTGCCAGCAGTTTATTGATCGGGACTAGCGGGAGTTTATTTTCCTACGAGCAGTACTTC.

This rearrangement joins TRBV25-1 to TRBJ2-4, with 7 nucleotides matching TRBD1. V shed 3 bases and J 3 bases; nucleotides not matched to a gene: 8. The germline gives CDR1 MGHDK, CDR2 SYGVNS. The CDR3 spans 16 residues. The chain's CDR3 is CASSDFTGVGKNIQYF. CDR3 coding DNA: TGTGCCAGCAGTGATTTCACAGGGGTAGGCAAAAACATTCAGTACTTC. Drawing the rest from reference TRBV25-1 and TRBJ2-4, the complete variable domain is EADIYQTPRYLVIGTGKKITLECSQTMGHDKMYWYQQDPGMELHLIHYSYGVNSTEKGDLSSESTVSRIRTEHFPLTLESARPSHTSQYLCASSDFTGVGKNIQYFGAGTRLSVL.

The chain has TRBV7-9 and TRBJ2-1; TRBD2 matches 7 bases. Trimming removed 3 bases from V and 4 bases from J; junction bases left unmatched: 6. CDR1 and CDR2 from the germline V gene are SEHNR and FQNEAQ (reference sequence). This CDR3 spans 15 amino acids. The CDR3 protein is CASSFPAGTYNEQFF. In nucleotides, the CDR3 is TGTGCCAGCAGCTTCCCAGCGGGGACGTACAATGAGCAGTTCTTC.